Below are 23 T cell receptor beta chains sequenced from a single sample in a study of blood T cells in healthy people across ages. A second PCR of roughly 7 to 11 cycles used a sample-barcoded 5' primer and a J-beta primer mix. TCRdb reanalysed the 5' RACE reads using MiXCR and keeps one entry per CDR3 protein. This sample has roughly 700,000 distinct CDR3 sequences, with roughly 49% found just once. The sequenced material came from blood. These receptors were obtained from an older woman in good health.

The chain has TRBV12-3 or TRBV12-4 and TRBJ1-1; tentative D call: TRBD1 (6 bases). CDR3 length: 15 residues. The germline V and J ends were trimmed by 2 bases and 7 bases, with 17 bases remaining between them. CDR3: CASSLRRQAEGEAFF. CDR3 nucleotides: TGTGCCAGCAGTTTAAGGAGACAGGCAGAGGGTGAAGCTTTCTTT.

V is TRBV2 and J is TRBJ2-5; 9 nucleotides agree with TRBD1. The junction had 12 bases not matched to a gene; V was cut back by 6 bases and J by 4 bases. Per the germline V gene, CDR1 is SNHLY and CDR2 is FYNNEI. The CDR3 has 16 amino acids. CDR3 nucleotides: TGTGCCAGCAGCGCTCGAGGGACAGGGAGCCGAGAGACCCAGTACTTC. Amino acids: CASSARGTGSRETQYF. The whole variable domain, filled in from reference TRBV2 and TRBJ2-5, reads EPEVTQTPSHQVTQMGQEVILRCVPISNHLYFYWYRQILGQKVEFLVSFYNNEISEKSEIFDDQFSVERPDGSNFTLKIRSTKLEDSAMYFCASSARGTGSRETQYFGPGTRLLVL.

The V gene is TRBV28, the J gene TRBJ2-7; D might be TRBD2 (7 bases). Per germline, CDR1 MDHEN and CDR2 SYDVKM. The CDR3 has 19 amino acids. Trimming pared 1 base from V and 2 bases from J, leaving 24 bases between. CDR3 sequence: CASSLFGRGGGEVPYEQYF. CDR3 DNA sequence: TGTGCCAGCAGTTTATTCGGTCGGGGAGGGGGAGAAGTTCCCTACGAGCAGTACTTC.

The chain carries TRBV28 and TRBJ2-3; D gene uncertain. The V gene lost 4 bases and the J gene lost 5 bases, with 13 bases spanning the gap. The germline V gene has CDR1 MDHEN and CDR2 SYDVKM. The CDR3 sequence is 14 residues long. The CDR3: CASSSFRTGDTQYF. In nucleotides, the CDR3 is TGTGCCAGCAGTTCCTTCCGGACGGGAGATACGCAGTATTTT.

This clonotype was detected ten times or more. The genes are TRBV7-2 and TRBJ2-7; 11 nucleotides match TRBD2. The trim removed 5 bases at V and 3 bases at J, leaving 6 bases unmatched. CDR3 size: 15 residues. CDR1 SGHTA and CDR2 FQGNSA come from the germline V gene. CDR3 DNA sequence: TGTGCCAGCAGCCCACGACTAGCGGGGATCTACGAGCAGTACTTC. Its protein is CASSPRLAGIYEQYF.

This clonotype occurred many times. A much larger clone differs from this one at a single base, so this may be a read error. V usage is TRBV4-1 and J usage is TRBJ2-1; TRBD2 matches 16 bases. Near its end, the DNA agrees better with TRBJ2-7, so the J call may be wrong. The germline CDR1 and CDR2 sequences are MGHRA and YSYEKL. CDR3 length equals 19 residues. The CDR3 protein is CASSHPGLAGGPGYNEQYF. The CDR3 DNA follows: TGCGCCAGCAGCCATCCGGGACTAGCGGGAGGGCCGGGTTACAATGAGCAGTACTTC.

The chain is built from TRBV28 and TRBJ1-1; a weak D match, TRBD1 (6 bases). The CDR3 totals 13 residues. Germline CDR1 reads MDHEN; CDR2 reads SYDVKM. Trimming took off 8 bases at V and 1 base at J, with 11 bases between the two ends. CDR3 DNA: TGTGCCAGCTGTCGAGGGGGGAACACTGAAGCTTTCTTT. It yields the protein CASCRGGNTEAFF.

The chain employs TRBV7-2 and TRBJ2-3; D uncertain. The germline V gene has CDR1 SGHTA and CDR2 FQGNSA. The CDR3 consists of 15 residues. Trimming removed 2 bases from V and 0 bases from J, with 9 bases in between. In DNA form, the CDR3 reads TGTGCCAGCAGCTTAAGGGTATCTAGCACAGATACGCAGTATTTT. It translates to CASSLRVSSTDTQYF. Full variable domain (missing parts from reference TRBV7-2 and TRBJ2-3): GAGVSQSPSNKVTEKGKDVELRCDPISGHTALYWYRQSLGQGLEFLIYFQGNSAPDKSGLPSDRFSAERTGGSVSTLTIQRTQQEDSAVYLCASSLRVSSTDTQYFGPGTRLTVL.

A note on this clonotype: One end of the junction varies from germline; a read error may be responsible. The CDR3 sequence: CSLMGPGLADFYDQYF. The CDR3, as DNA: TGCAGCCTGATGGGGCCGGGACTAGCGGATTTCTACGACCAGTACTTC. This sequence joins TRBV20-1 and TRBJ2-7; the match to TRBD2 covers 11 bases. CDR3 length: 16 amino acids. Per germline, CDR1 DFQATT and CDR2 SNEGSKA (reference sequence).

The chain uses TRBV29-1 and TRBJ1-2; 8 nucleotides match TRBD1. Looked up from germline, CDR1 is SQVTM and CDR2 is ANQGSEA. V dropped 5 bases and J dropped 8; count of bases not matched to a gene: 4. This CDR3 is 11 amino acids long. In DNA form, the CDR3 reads TGCAGCGTTCGACAGGGGCAAGGCTACACCTTC. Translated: CSVRQGQGYTF.

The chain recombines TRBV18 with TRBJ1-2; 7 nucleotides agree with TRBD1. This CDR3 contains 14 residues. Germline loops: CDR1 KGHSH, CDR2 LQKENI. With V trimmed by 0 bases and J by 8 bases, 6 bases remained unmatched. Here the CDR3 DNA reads TGTGCCAGCTCACCACCGGGACAGAGGACCGGCTACACCTTC. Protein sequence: CASSPPGQRTGYTF.

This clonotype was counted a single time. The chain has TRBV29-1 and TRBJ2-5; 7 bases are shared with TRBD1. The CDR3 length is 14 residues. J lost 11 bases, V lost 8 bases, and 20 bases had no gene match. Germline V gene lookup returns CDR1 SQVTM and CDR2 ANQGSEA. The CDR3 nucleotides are TGCAGCTCGCAAAGGGACAGAGAGTACAATGAGCAGTACTTC. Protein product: CSSQRDREYNEQYF.

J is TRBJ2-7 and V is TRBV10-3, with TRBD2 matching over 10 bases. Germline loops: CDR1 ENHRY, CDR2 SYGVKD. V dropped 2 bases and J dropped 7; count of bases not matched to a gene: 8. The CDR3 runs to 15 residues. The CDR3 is CAISEPGLALGEQYF. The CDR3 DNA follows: TGTGCCATCAGTGAGCCGGGACTAGCGCTCGGAGAGCAGTACTTC.

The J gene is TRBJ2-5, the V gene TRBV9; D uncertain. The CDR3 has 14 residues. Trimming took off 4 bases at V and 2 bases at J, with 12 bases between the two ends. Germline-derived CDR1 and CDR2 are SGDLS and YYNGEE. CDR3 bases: TGTGCCAGCAGCAATATAGGTGCTCAAGAGACCCAGTACTTC. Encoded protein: CASSNIGAQETQYF.

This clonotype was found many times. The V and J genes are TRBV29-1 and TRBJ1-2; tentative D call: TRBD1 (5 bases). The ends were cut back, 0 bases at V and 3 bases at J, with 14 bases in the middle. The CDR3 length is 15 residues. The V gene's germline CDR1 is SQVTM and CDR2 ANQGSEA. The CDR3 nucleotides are TGCAGCGTTGAAGATCGGAGGGCGACAGACTATGGCTACACCTTC. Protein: CSVEDRRATDYGYTF.

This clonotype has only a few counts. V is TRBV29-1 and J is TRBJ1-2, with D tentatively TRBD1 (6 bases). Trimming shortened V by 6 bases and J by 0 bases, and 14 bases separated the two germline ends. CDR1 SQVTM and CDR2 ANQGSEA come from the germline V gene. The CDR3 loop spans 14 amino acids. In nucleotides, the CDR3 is TGCAGCGTCCTGACAGGATTAGCTAACTATGGCTACACCTTC. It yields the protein CSVLTGLANYGYTF. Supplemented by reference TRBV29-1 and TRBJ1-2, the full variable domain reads SAVISQKPSRDICQRGTSLTIQCQVDSQVTMMFWYRQQPGQSLTLIATANQGSEATYESGFVIDKFPISRPNLTFSTLTVSNMSPEDSSIYLCSVLTGLANYGYTFGSGTRLTVV.

The CDR3 here is CASRLAGGLSADTQYF. DNA of the CDR3: TGTGCCTCCCGACTAGCGGGAGGACTCTCCGCAGATACGCAGTATTTT. The chain recombines TRBV10-3 with TRBJ2-3, with 13 bases identical to TRBD2. Germline CDR1 and CDR2: ENHRY and SYGVKD. Trimming removed 11 bases from V and 4 bases from J; junction bases left unmatched: 12. This CDR3 has 16 residues.

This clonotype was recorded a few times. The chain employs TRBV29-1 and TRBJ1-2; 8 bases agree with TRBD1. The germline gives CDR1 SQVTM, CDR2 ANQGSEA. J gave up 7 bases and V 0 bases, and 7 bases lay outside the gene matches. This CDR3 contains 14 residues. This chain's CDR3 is CSVEEGTGFAGYTF. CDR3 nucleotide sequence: TGCAGCGTTGAAGAGGGGACAGGATTCGCTGGCTACACCTTC. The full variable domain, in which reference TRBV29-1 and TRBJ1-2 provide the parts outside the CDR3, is SAVISQKPSRDICQRGTSLTIQCQVDSQVTMMFWYRQQPGQSLTLIATANQGSEATYESGFVIDKFPISRPNLTFSTLTVSNMSPEDSSIYLCSVEEGTGFAGYTFGSGTRLTVV.

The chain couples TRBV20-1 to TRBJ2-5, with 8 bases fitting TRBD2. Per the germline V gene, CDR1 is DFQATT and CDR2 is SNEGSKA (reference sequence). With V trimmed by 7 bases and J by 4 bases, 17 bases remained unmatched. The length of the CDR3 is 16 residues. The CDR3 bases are TGCAGTGGTCTGAAAGCGGGAGCCTTAAGGGGAGAGACCCAGTACTTC. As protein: CSGLKAGALRGETQYF.

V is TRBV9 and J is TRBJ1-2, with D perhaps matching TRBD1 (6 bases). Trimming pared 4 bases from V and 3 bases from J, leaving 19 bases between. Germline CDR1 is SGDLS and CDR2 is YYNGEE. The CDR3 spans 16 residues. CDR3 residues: CASSSIEQGSDYGYTF. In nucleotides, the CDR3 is TGTGCCAGCAGCTCCATCGAGCAGGGGTCGGACTATGGCTACACCTTC.

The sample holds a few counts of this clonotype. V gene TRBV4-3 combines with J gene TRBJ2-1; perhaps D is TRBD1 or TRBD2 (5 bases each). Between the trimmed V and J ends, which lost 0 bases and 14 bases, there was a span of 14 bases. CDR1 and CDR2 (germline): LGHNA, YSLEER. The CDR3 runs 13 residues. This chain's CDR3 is CASSQEIRLGEFF. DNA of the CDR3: TGCGCCAGCAGCCAAGAGATCAGGTTGGGGGAGTTCTTC.

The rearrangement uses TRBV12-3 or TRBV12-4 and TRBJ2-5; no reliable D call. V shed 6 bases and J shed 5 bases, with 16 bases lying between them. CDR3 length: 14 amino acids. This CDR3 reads CASRLSLVSETQYF. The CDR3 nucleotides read TGTGCCAGCAGGTTAAGTCTGGTATCGGAGACCCAGTACTTC.

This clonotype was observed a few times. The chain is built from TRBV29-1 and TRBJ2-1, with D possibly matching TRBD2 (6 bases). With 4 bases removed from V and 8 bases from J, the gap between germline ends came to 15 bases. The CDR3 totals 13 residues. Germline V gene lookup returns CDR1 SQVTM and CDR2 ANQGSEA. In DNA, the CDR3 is TGCAGCGTTGGGTCGGGAGAGGTTGATGAGCAGTTCTTC. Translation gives CSVGSGEVDEQFF.